Each of the 18 T cell receptor beta chains below was sequenced from the same sample in a study of glioma-infiltrating T cells. TCR alpha and beta CDR3 regions were amplified from RNA using iRepertoire nested multiplex PCR. TCRdb called the multiplex PCR reads again in MiXCR, with one record for every CDR3 protein. Among about 200,000 distinct CDR3 sequences listed, over 30% were seen once. The sequencing input was glioma tissue, nonneoplastic brain tissue, or PBMCs (not recorded which). These TCRs come from a human donor with low-grade glioma or glioblastoma, undergoing nonglioma brain surgery, or in good health (not recorded which).

The chain uses TRBV19 and TRBJ1-1, with TRBD1 matching 7 bases. V shed 6 bases and J 1 base; nucleotides not matched to a gene: 5. The CDR3 has 14 amino acids. The V gene's germline CDR1 is LNHDA and CDR2 SQIVND (reference sequence). This CDR3 is CASREDRRNTEAFF. CDR3 nucleotide sequence: TGTGCCAGTAGGGAGGACAGGAGGAACACTGAAGCTTTCTTT.

As regards this clonotype: At one end the junction does not follow the germline gene, possibly because of a read error. The chain combines TRBV7-2 with TRBJ2-7, with a possible D match to TRBD2 (5 bases). CDR1 and CDR2 from the germline V gene are SGHTA and FQGNSA. This CDR3 is built from 15 residues. CDR3 in DNA: TGCGCCAGCAGCTTGCGCGGGCGTGAGCCACGGGAGCAGTACTTC. This translates into CASSLRGREPREQYF.

Of note for this clonotype: One junction end disagrees with the germline gene, perhaps due to a read error. For the CDR3, the DNA is TGCAGTGCTCGACGGCAAGGGGGAGAGCAGTGCTTC. Its protein is CSARRQGGEQCF. This chain joins TRBV20-1 and TRBJ2-7, with D perhaps matching TRBD1 (6 bases). The CDR3 spans 12 residues. CDR1 DFQATT and CDR2 SNEGSKA come from the germline V gene (reference sequence).

This clonotype occurred a few times. The chain has TRBV19 and TRBJ1-4; 7 bases are shared with TRBD1. J lost 8 bases, V lost 6 bases, and 9 bases had no gene match. In germline, CDR1 is LNHDA, CDR2 SQIVND (reference sequence). The CDR3 runs to 14 residues. CDR3 loop: CASRELGTAEKLFF. In nucleotides, the CDR3 is TGTGCCAGTAGGGAACTCGGGACAGCCGAAAAACTGTTTTTT.

Concerning this clonotype: This CDR3 is missing its conserved last phenylalanine or tryptophan, likely due to a read error. The chain links TRBV20-1 to TRBJ1-2, with 7 bases fitting TRBD1. V lost 0 bases and J lost 5; bases outside the gene matches: 9. From germline, CDR1 is DFQATT and CDR2 SNEGSKA (reference sequence). The CDR3 loop spans 15 amino acids. The CDR3 reads CSARDKNRGLYGYTL. As DNA, the CDR3 is TGCAGTGCTAGAGATAAGAACAGGGGTTTGTATGGCTACACCTTA.

This clonotype was counted a few times. The V call is TRBV12-5, the J call TRBJ1-1; D possibly corresponds to TRBD1 (5 bases). The CDR3 is 13 residues long. Trimming shortened V by 1 base and J by 11 bases, and 14 bases separated the two germline ends. Germline V gene data show CDR1 as LGHNT and CDR2 as FRNRAP. In DNA form, the CDR3 reads TGTGCTAGTGGTTTGGACAGGACCCCCCAGGCTTTCTTT. Its protein is CASGLDRTPQAFF.

This clonotype has at least ten counts. The chain is built from TRBV4-1 and TRBJ2-7; TRBD2 aligns across 10 bases. J lost 1 base, V lost 4 bases, and 4 bases had no gene match. Germline CDR1 is MGHRA and CDR2 is YSYEKL. This CDR3 contains 15 residues. The DNA of the CDR3 is TGCGCCAGCAGCCGCCCGGGACTAGCGTCCTACGAGCAGTACTTC. This codes for CASSRPGLASYEQYF.

The gene calls are TRBV12-3 or TRBV12-4 and TRBJ2-1; 14 bases align to TRBD2. This CDR3 region has 17 residues. The V segment lost 4 bases and the J segment 9 bases; nucleotides outside the gene matches: 11. DNA of the CDR3: TGTGCCAGCAGTTCTCGACTAGCGGGAGGGCCGATTGGTGAGCAGTTCTTC. Translating gives CASSSRLAGGPIGEQFF.

Note on this clonotype: With a much larger clone just one base away, this may be a read error. Written as DNA, the CDR3 is TGCAGCCTCCCCAGGGGAATAAGGGGCTACACCTTC. Protein sequence: CSLPRGIRGYTF. The chain uses TRBV29-1 and TRBJ1-2; the D gene is possibly TRBD1 (6 bases). Germline V gene lookup returns CDR1 SQVTM and CDR2 ANQGSEA. V shed 8 bases and J shed 8 bases, with 18 bases lying between them. The CDR3 runs to 12 residues. Using reference TRBV29-1 and TRBJ1-2 for the parts outside the CDR3, the full variable domain is SAVISQKPSRDICQRGTSLTIQCQVDSQVTMMFWYRQQPGQSLTLIATANQGSEATYESGFVIDKFPISRPNLTFSTLTVSNMSPEDSSIYLCSLPRGIRGYTFGSGTRLTVV.

A note on this clonotype: A read error may account for a junction end that differs from germline. The CDR3 coding sequence is TGTGCCCGCAGTCCCAGACGGGGGGCGAGAGCTTTCTTT. It encodes CARSPRRGARAFF. This chain connects TRBV6-2 or TRBV6-3 to TRBJ1-1, with D perhaps matching TRBD1 (6 bases). Germline CDR1 MNHEY, CDR2 SVGEGT. CDR3 size: 13 residues.

This clonotype was seen at least ten times. One junction end does not reproduce the germline sequence, and a read error may be involved. The chain is built from TRBV7-7 and TRBJ2-5, with a tentative D call TRBD1 (6 bases). The CDR3 length is 15 residues. Germline V gene sequence: CDR1 SSHAT, CDR2 FNYEAQ (reference sequence). The CDR3 protein is CASSLVPGTRDTQYF. The CDR3 region has the DNA TGTGCTAGCAGCTTAGTGCCAGGGACAAGAGATACCCAGTACTTC.

This clonotype was detected many times. The J gene is TRBJ2-3, the V gene TRBV20-1; D is undetermined. V was trimmed by 3 bases and J by 6 bases, leaving 19 bases between them. This CDR3 is built from 15 residues. Germline assignment: CDR1 DFQATT and CDR2 SNEGSKA (reference sequence). CDR3 residues: CSASGRTDSPDTQYF. The CDR3 DNA is TGCAGTGCTAGTGGAAGAACAGACTCCCCTGATACGCAGTATTTT.

Of note for this clonotype: A much larger clone differs by one base, so this may be a read error. Since no conserved phenylalanine or tryptophan closes the CDR3, a read error is the likely cause. The rearrangement joins TRBV5-4 to TRBJ2-1; TRBD1 matches at 10 bases. The germline V gene encodes CDR1 SGHNT and CDR2 YYREEE (reference sequence). This CDR3 has 14 amino acids. V lost 6 bases, J lost 8 bases, and 8 bases stayed unmatched. The CDR3 reads CASIRDRGNDEQFS. CDR3 coding DNA: TGTGCCAGCATCCGGGACAGGGGTAACGATGAGCAGTTCTCC.

This clonotype appeared many times. This rearrangement joins TRBV20-1 to TRBJ2-1, with D perhaps TRBD2 (6 bases). The CDR3 length is 12 residues. V lost 6 bases and J lost 7, with 13 bases in between. Germline lookup yields CDR1 DFQATT and CDR2 SNEGSKA (reference sequence). The CDR3 sequence is CSASSGLNEQFF. The CDR3 DNA reads TGCAGTGCCTCCAGCGGGCTTAATGAGCAGTTCTTC.

About this clonotype itself: A much larger clone lies one base from this, so it may be a read error. The V and J genes are TRBV7-2 and TRBJ2-1, with 8 bases that match TRBD1. Germline CDR1 reads SGHTA; CDR2 reads FQGNSA. Trimming at V came to 2 bases and at J to 10 bases, leaving 7 bases not matched to a gene. CDR3 length equals 14 residues. CDR3: CASSLTGGAYEQFF. CDR3 DNA: TGTGCCAGCAGCTTAACAGGGGGAGCTTACGAGCAGTTCTTC.

The V and J genes are TRBV27 and TRBJ2-5; TRBD2 might be the D (5 bases). The ends were cut back, 5 bases at V and 7 bases at J, with 8 bases in the middle. Germline assignment: CDR1 MNHEY and CDR2 SMNVEV (reference sequence). The CDR3 totals 11 residues. DNA of the CDR3: TGTGCCAGCAGTCCGCTAGCGACCCAGTACTTC. It encodes CASSPLATQYF.

In its sample, this clonotype was seen a few times. The chain links TRBV7-2 to TRBJ2-7; TRBD1 is a possible D gene (6 bases). The V gene's germline CDR1 is SGHTA and CDR2 FQGNSA. V was shortened by 2 bases and J by 5 bases, with 13 bases between the two germline ends. CDR3 length: 14 amino acids. The CDR3 coding sequence is TGTGCCAGCAGCTTAATGGGGGCCGGCGACGAGCAGTACTTC. Its translation is CASSLMGAGDEQYF.

This clonotype was recorded many times. The rearrangement uses TRBV10-3 and TRBJ1-1; D unresolved. V was cut by 4 bases and J by 0 bases, with 9 bases left in between. The CDR3 length is 14 residues. The germline V gene encodes CDR1 ENHRY and CDR2 SYGVKD. The CDR3 protein is CAISAGDMNTEAFF. In DNA form, the CDR3 reads TGTGCCATCAGTGCTGGGGATATGAACACTGAAGCTTTCTTT.